The 10 T cell receptor beta chains below were found in one sample sequenced in a study of PD-1 blockade in mismatch repair-deficient tumors. The repertoire was sequenced with immunoSEQ multiplex PCR; TCRdb's copy has only in-frame clones and lacks some. The table records approximately 130,000 clones, around 83% of them present only once. The starting material was peripheral blood, obtained 44 weeks after starting pembrolizumab. All receptors come from an adult with mismatch repair-deficient cancer.

CDR3 sequence: CASSFLALADSTDTQYF. As DNA, the CDR3 is TGTGCCAGCAGTTTCCTCGCTCTAGCGGATAGCACAGATACGCAGTATTTT. The chain employs TRBV28 and TRBJ2-3, with 7 nucleotides matching TRBD2. Germline-derived CDR1 and CDR2 are MDHEN and SYDVKM. The V gene end was trimmed by 3 bases and the J gene end by 0 bases; junction bases not matched to a gene: 9. The CDR3 has 17 residues. The entire variable domain, with the rest obtained from reference TRBV28 and TRBJ2-3, is as follows: DVKVTQSSRYLVKRTGEKVFLECVQDMDHENMFWYRQDPGLGLRLIYFSYDVKMKEKGDIPEGYSVSREKKERFSLILESASTNQTSMYLCASSFLALADSTDTQYFGPGTRLTVL.

The rearrangement joins TRBV4-2 to TRBJ1-4; maybe TRBD1 (5 bases). Germline V gene sequence: CDR1 LGHNA, CDR2 YNFKEQ. This CDR3 region has 15 residues. Trimming removed 5 bases from V and 7 bases from J, with 17 bases in between. The CDR3 region is CASSSGGGGGEKLFF. In nucleotides, the CDR3 is TGTGCCAGCAGCTCGGGGGGGGGAGGAGGTGAAAAACTGTTTTTT.

This chain uses TRBV6-1 with TRBJ2-3; 9 bases align to TRBD1. CDR3 length: 18 residues. Germline trimming cut 2 bases from V and 1 base from J; bases unmatched to any gene: 10. Germline V gives CDR1 MNHNS, CDR2 SASEGT. The CDR3 reads CASSEPFRTGVGTDTQYF. In DNA form, the CDR3 reads TGTGCCAGCAGTGAACCCTTTAGGACAGGGGTTGGCACAGATACGCAGTATTTT.

The rearrangement joins TRBV2 to TRBJ2-7; D might be TRBD2 (5 bases). The CDR3 sequence is 11 residues long. Germline loops: CDR1 SNHLY, CDR2 FYNNEI. V was cut by 7 bases and J by 3 bases, with 7 bases left in between. CDR3 loop: CASTDYYEQYF. The CDR3 DNA is TGTGCCAGCACCGACTACTACGAGCAGTACTTC.

This clone has a single count. This chain joins TRBV27 and TRBJ1-2; tentative D call: TRBD1 (6 bases). Germline V CDR1 and CDR2: MNHEY, SMNVEV (reference sequence). This CDR3 spans 15 amino acids. V lost 5 bases and J lost 0, with 13 bases in between. The DNA for the CDR3 is TGTGCCAGCAGTGCCCGACAGGCCTCTAACTATGGCTACACCTTC. It specifies CASSARQASNYGYTF.

The chain joins TRBV4-3 to TRBJ2-3; 9 nucleotides agree with TRBD2. The V gene end was trimmed by 2 bases and the J gene end by 2 bases; junction bases not matched to a gene: 5. From germline, CDR1 is LGHNA and CDR2 YSLEER. The CDR3 spans 16 residues. CDR3 DNA: TGCGCCAGCAGCCAACGGGGACTAGCTCTCACAGATACGCAGTATTTT. Its translation is CASSQRGLALTDTQYF.

CDR3 nucleotides: TGTGCCAGCAGCCCCGGGACTAGACGTTCCTACGAGCAGTACTTC. This gives the protein CASSPGTRRSYEQYF. The rearrangement joins TRBV6-6 to TRBJ2-7; TRBD2 matches 8 bases. Unmatched junction bases numbered 8, after V lost 6 bases and J lost 1 base. The CDR3 covers 15 residues. Germline V gene lookup returns CDR1 MNHNY and CDR2 SVGAGI (reference sequence).

CDR3 region: CASSLQTGELFF. CDR3 sequence (DNA): TGTGCCAGCAGTTTACAAACCGGGGAGCTGTTTTTT. The J gene is TRBJ2-2, the V gene TRBV27; D is unresolved. Germline CDR1 and CDR2: MNHEY and SMNVEV (reference sequence). The length of the CDR3 is 12 residues. Trimming cost V 2 bases and J 5 bases, with 3 bases left between them.

V usage is TRBV27 and J usage is TRBJ2-7; 11 bases fit TRBD2. CDR1 and CDR2 (germline): MNHEY, SMNVEV (reference sequence). CDR3 length: 13 residues. After removal of 8 bases from V and 5 bases from J, the junction contained 5 bases not matched to a gene. CDR3 residues: CASQTSGTNEQYF. In nucleotides, the CDR3 is TGTGCCAGCCAGACTAGCGGGACCAACGAGCAGTACTTC.

For this clone: Other nucleotide sequences from this sample produce the same CDR3. The chain employs TRBV10-3 and TRBJ2-7, with TRBD1 as a possible D gene (6 bases). Germline CDR1 and CDR2: ENHRY and SYGVKD. The CDR3 has 13 residues. Trimming removed 6 bases from V and 5 bases from J, with 14 bases in between. The CDR3 DNA is TGTGCCATCAGCAACAGGGTGATCGACGAGCAGTACTTC. Protein sequence: CAISNRVIDEQYF.